The 15 T cell receptor beta chains given below trace back to one sample, sequenced in a study of spatial heterogeneity in lung cancer. Sample time point: sample taken at primary tumor resection. Extraction of whole RNA from tumor, nontumor lung or frozen PBMC preceded unsorted sequencing. TCRdb ran MiXCR on the 5' RACE reads and lists one entry per CDR3 protein. The sample shows around 11,000 distinct CDR3 sequences, roughly 3.5% of them seen only once. The specimen comprised PBMCs, sampled at surgery. The receptors originated from a female donor with early-stage non-small cell lung cancer.

This clonotype was observed at least ten times. This beta chain slipped into a library made for alpha chains as a stray read, so its size is not meaningful. CDR3 region: CATSDPDRGLHIQYF. The DNA of the CDR3 is TGTGCCACCAGTGATCCCGACAGGGGGCTGCACATTCAGTACTTC. V and J are TRBV24-1 and TRBJ2-4; 10 bases match TRBD1. Germline V gives CDR1 KGHDR, CDR2 SFDVKD. After removal of 3 bases from V and 8 bases from J, the junction contained 6 bases not matched to a gene. The CDR3 has 15 amino acids.

This clonotype occurred many times. This beta chain is off target for a library built for alpha chains, so its abundance means little. This rearrangement joins TRBV18 to TRBJ1-6, with 7 bases lining up with TRBD1. CDR1 and CDR2 from the germline V gene are KGHSH and LQKENI. The V gene end was trimmed by 3 bases and the J gene end by 8 bases; junction bases not matched to a gene: 4. The CDR3 is made up of 14 amino acids. CDR3 loop: CASSPGTAHSPLHF. The CDR3 bases are TGTGCCAGCTCACCGGGGACAGCCCATTCACCCCTCCACTTT.

There are many counts of this clonotype. The library was designed around alpha chains, so this beta chain is a stray read whose abundance carries little weight. The V call is TRBV7-9, the J call TRBJ1-1; TRBD1 matches 7 bases. CDR1 and CDR2 (germline): SEHNR, FQNEAQ (reference sequence). Trimming cost V 5 bases and J 0 bases; bases outside gene matches: 3. The CDR3 length is 14 residues. CDR3 DNA sequence: TGTGCCAGCAGCCAGGGACAGTTGAACACTGAAGCTTTCTTT. It encodes CASSQGQLNTEAFF.

This clonotype was detected many times. A library made for alpha chains picked up this beta chain off target, so its size means little. This chain links TRBV28 with TRBJ2-3; D unclear. The CDR3 runs to 15 residues. The V end was cut by 2 bases, the J end by 6 bases, with 15 bases between. CDR1 is MDHEN, CDR2 SYDVKM, per germline. For the CDR3, the DNA is TGTGCCAGCAGTTTAAGTGTCCGGGCCGCCGATACGCAGTATTTT. Translating it yields CASSLSVRAADTQYF.

In its sample, this clonotype was seen many times. For a library built for alpha chains, this beta chain is a stray read; little rests on its size. The chain uses TRBV7-9 and TRBJ2-3; possibly TRBD2 for D (7 bases). The germline V gene encodes CDR1 SEHNR and CDR2 FQNEAQ (reference sequence). The ends were cut back, 4 bases at V and 6 bases at J, with 14 bases in the middle. The CDR3 loop spans 14 amino acids. The CDR3, as DNA: TGTGCCAGCAGCTCGAGGGGGGGAAGTGATACGCAGTATTTT. Amino acids: CASSSRGGSDTQYF. The variable domain in full, completed from reference TRBV7-9 and TRBJ2-3, reads DTGVSQNPRHKITKRGQNVTFRCDPISEHNRLYWYRQTLGQGPEFLTYFQNEAQLEKSRLLSDRFSAERPKGSFSTLEIQRTEQGDSAMYLCASSSRGGSDTQYFGPGTRLTVL.

In its sample, this clonotype was seen many times. Little can be read into the size of this beta chain, an off-target read in a library designed for alpha chains. The gene calls are TRBV7-8 and TRBJ2-3, with 7 positions matching TRBD2. The V gene's germline CDR1 is SGHVS and CDR2 FQNEAQ. This CDR3 is 16 amino acids long. Trimming removed 5 bases from V and 1 base from J; junction bases left unmatched: 9. The CDR3: CASSGPGGVRTDTQYF. CDR3 DNA: TGTGCCAGCAGCGGACCTGGGGGGGTTCGCACAGATACGCAGTATTTT.

Comments on this clonotype: The library was designed around alpha chains, so this beta chain is a stray read whose abundance carries little weight. This chain uses TRBV19 with TRBJ1-2; D remains ambiguous. CDR3 size: 15 residues. Germline V gives CDR1 LNHDA, CDR2 SQIVND (reference sequence). Trimming took off 3 bases at V and 6 bases at J, with 17 bases between the two ends. CDR3 sequence reads: CASSILDIKADGYTF. For the CDR3, the DNA is TGTGCCAGTAGTATTTTGGATATAAAAGCGGATGGCTACACCTTC.

This clonotype has ten or more counts. This beta chain slipped into a library made for alpha chains as a stray read, so its size is not meaningful. The rearrangement links TRBV19 to TRBJ1-5; TRBD1 matches at 8 bases. The germline V gene has CDR1 LNHDA and CDR2 SQIVND (reference sequence). The J segment lost 0 bases and the V segment lost 7 bases, leaving 8 bases of the junction unmatched. The CDR3 extends over 16 amino acids. The DNA for the CDR3 is TGTGCCAGTACCCGGGGACAGGCCAATAGCAATCAGCCCCAGCATTTT. Amino acids: CASTRGQANSNQPQHF.

About this clonotype itself: A much larger clone lies one base from this, so it may be a read error. No DNA is shown, since the ends of the CDR3 on it are uncertain; the CDR3 is the one TCRdb lists. With the library built for alpha chains, this beta chain is off target and its frequency is not meaningful. The chain combines TRBV18 with TRBJ1-1. CDR1 KGHSH and CDR2 LQKENI come from the germline V gene. The CDR3 length is 13 residues, termini included. The CDR3 loop is CASLDFRGTEAFF.

Regarding this clonotype: As an off-target read in a library built for alpha chains, this beta chain has a frequency of little significance. The chain recombines TRBV7-6 with TRBJ2-3; the match to TRBD2 covers 12 bases. The V gene's germline CDR1 is SGHVS and CDR2 FNYEAQ. Germline trimming cut 5 bases from V and 0 bases from J; bases unmatched to any gene: 3. The CDR3 extends over 16 amino acids. CDR3 sequence: CASSQTSGRSTDTQYF. In DNA, the CDR3 is TGTGCCAGCAGCCAGACTAGCGGGAGAAGCACAGATACGCAGTATTTT.

This clonotype was detected many times. This beta chain is an unintended read in a library built for alpha chains; its size means little. The chain couples TRBV27 to TRBJ1-4; TRBD1 matches at 7 bases. After removal of 4 bases from V and 3 bases from J, the junction contained 8 bases not matched to a gene. The CDR3 is 16 amino acids. Germline assignment: CDR1 MNHEY and CDR2 SMNVEV (reference sequence). The CDR3 bases are TGTGCCAGCAGTTCCCTGACAGGGCAAGCTAATGAAAAACTGTTTTTT. Translating gives CASSSLTGQANEKLFF.

At least ten counts were recorded for this clonotype. The size of this beta chain means little, since it is a stray read in a library made for alpha chains. The chain employs TRBV28 and TRBJ2-1; D is ambiguous. Trimming left V 6 bases short and J 6 bases short, with 18 bases between. Germline assignment: CDR1 MDHEN and CDR2 SYDVKM. The CDR3 totals 15 residues. Written as DNA, the CDR3 is TGTGCCAGCAGCCTTACAGACGCACTACGCAATGAGCAGTTCTTC. This gives the protein CASSLTDALRNEQFF.

This clonotype has a count of ten or more. Being off target in a library aimed at alpha chains, this beta chain has a size of little meaning. J is TRBJ1-4 and V is TRBV3-1, with 9 nucleotides matching TRBD1. J gave up 8 bases and V 3 bases, and 4 bases lay outside the gene matches. The CDR3 length is 14 residues. Germline CDR1 reads LGHDT; CDR2 reads YNNKEL (reference sequence). DNA of the CDR3: TGTGCCAGCAGCCACGGACAGGGGAGGGAAAAACTGTTTTTT. Translated: CASSHGQGREKLFF.

This clonotype was found many times. This beta chain was picked up by a library intended for alpha chains and is off target, so its count carries little meaning. The chain is built from TRBV7-2 and TRBJ2-7; maybe TRBD2 (6 bases). V lost 4 bases, J lost 5 bases, and 18 bases lay in between. Germline V gene lookup returns CDR1 SGHTA and CDR2 FQGNSA. The CDR3 runs to 15 residues. For the CDR3, the DNA is TGTGCCAGCAGCTCCCGCGCGGGGAAATGGAACGAGCAGTACTTC. This codes for CASSSRAGKWNEQYF.

This clonotype showed up many times. A library made for alpha chains picked up this beta chain off target, so its size means little. This chain links TRBV4-3 with TRBJ2-1; D is possibly TRBD2 (5 bases). V lost 0 bases to trimming and J lost 9 bases, with 21 bases between them. Germline V gene data show CDR1 as LGHNA and CDR2 as YSLEER. The CDR3 loop spans 17 amino acids. The CDR3 nucleotides are TGCGCCAGCAGCCAAGAACACCCTTCTAGCTCTGGGCCTGAGCAGTTCTTC. It is translated as CASSQEHPSSSGPEQFF.